What follows are 4 T cell receptor beta chains derived from one specimen sequenced in a study of blood T cell repertoires in COVID-19. Repertoires were generated with immunoSEQ multiplex PCR, while TCRdb's copy carries only in-frame clones and drops some. The sample lists around 45,000 clones; less than 70% were seen once. Sequencing used peripheral blood. The receptors shown here come from a man older than 75 with acute or convalescent COVID-19.

Worth noting for this clone: At one boundary the junction diverges from the germline segment, which might be a read error. Other DNA sequences from this sample encode an identical CDR3 as well. The chain joins TRBV7-2 to TRBJ2-4, with no clear D. There are 12 residues in the CDR3. Germline assignment: CDR1 SGHTA and CDR2 FQGNSA. CDR3 protein: CASSFPEDIQYF. CDR3 DNA: TGCGCCAGCAGCTTCCCAGAAGACATTCAGTACTTC.

This chain links TRBV19 with TRBJ1-1; D not resolved. CDR1 LNHDA and CDR2 SQIVND come from the germline V gene (reference sequence). The CDR3 spans 12 residues. With 1 base removed from V and 6 bases from J, the gap between germline ends came to 6 bases. The CDR3 sequence: CASSIGGPEAFF. The CDR3 bases are TGTGCCAGTAGTATAGGAGGGCCTGAAGCTTTCTTT. Filled out from reference TRBV19 and TRBJ1-1, the complete variable domain reads DGGITQSPKYLFRKEGQNVTLSCEQNLNHDAMYWYRQDPGQGLRLIYYSQIVNDFQKGDIAEGYSVSREKKESFPLTVTSAQKNPTAFYLCASSIGGPEAFFGQGTRLTVV.

This clone was counted a few times. The rearrangement joins TRBV7-9 to TRBJ2-5, with 8 bases fitting TRBD1. Germline trimming cut 5 bases from V and 5 bases from J; bases unmatched to any gene: 10. Germline V CDR1 and CDR2: SEHNR, FQNEAQ (reference sequence). The CDR3 extends over 15 amino acids. CDR3 sequence (DNA): TGTGCCAGCAGCCTTAATACAGGGGGTGGTGAGACCCAGTACTTC. This encodes CASSLNTGGGETQYF.

The V call is TRBV5-1, the J call TRBJ2-7; D gene unclear. Trimming pared 2 bases from V and 4 bases from J, leaving 10 bases between. The CDR3 totals 13 residues. CDR1 is SGHRS and CDR2 is YFSETQ in the germline V gene. Written as DNA, the CDR3 is TGCGCCAGCAGCTTCAACAGCCTATACGAGCAGTACTTC. This encodes CASSFNSLYEQYF.